What follows are 29 T cell receptor beta chains derived from one specimen sequenced in a study of blood T cell repertoires in COVID-19. Some clones are missing from TCRdb's copy, which holds only in-frame ones; the method was immunoSEQ multiplex PCR. The sample lists fewer than 200,000 clones; 85% to 90% were seen once. Sequencing used PBMCs or T cells enriched from blood (not recorded which). These receptors came from a middle-aged woman in a cohort exposed to, infected with or recovered from COVID-19 (not recorded which).

V and J are TRBV6-6 and TRBJ2-1; D unclear. The CDR3 runs 12 residues. Trimming took 2 bases from V and 8 from J, leaving 7 bases between them. The V gene's germline CDR1 is MNHNY and CDR2 SVGAGI (reference sequence). CDR3 region: CASSYPRDEQFF. The CDR3 nucleotides are TGTGCCAGCAGTTACCCCCGGGATGAGCAGTTCTTC.

CDR3 loop: CASSFSAGGSYNEQFF. The CDR3 DNA sequence: TGTGCCAGCAGTTTCTCAGCGGGGGGCTCCTACAATGAGCAGTTCTTC. The V gene is TRBV27, the J gene TRBJ2-1; TRBD2 aligns across 9 bases. Germline V gene sequence: CDR1 MNHEY, CDR2 SMNVEV (reference sequence). V lost 3 bases to trimming and J lost 0 bases; unmatched junction nucleotides: 3. This CDR3 has 16 residues.

The rearrangement links TRBV5-1 to TRBJ2-7; 11 bases agree with TRBD2. The CDR3 loop spans 19 amino acids. Unmatched junction bases numbered 19, after V lost 1 base and J lost 7 bases. Germline lookup yields CDR1 SGHRS and CDR2 YFSETQ. As DNA, the CDR3 is TGCGCCAGCAGCTTGTTATTGGGGTCTAGCGGGGGGCATCCTACGGAGCAGTACTTC. Its translation: CASSLLLGSSGGHPTEQYF.

Only one count was recorded for this clone. This chain uses TRBV7-9 with TRBJ2-1; 7 bases map to TRBD2. Losses at the gene ends were 7 bases for V and 8 bases for J; bases not matched to a gene: 2. Per germline, CDR1 SEHNR and CDR2 FQNEAQ (reference sequence). CDR3 length: 11 residues. The CDR3 loop reads CASKAGDEQFF. CDR3 bases: TGTGCCAGCAAGGCGGGGGATGAGCAGTTCTTC.

This chain joins TRBV10-2 and TRBJ2-7, with TRBD1 matching over 9 bases. Germline V lookup: CDR1 WSHSY, CDR2 SAAADI. The V segment lost 6 bases and the J segment 1 base; nucleotides outside the gene matches: 4. The CDR3 loop spans 14 amino acids. The CDR3 nucleotides are TGCGCCAGCAGGGGACAGGGTAATTCCTACGAGCAGTACTTC. Amino acid sequence: CASRGQGNSYEQYF.

The rearrangement links TRBV7-6 to TRBJ1-3; no definite D call. The CDR3 is made up of 13 amino acids. The germline V gene has CDR1 SGHVS and CDR2 FNYEAQ. V shed 8 bases and J shed 0 bases, with 8 bases lying between them. CDR3 bases: TGTGCCAGCCACGCAGACTCTGGAAACACCATATATTTT. Translating gives CASHADSGNTIYF.

The V call is TRBV6-5, the J call TRBJ1-1; no firm D call. Trimming stripped 4 bases from V and 0 bases from J, with 9 bases between. The CDR3 is made up of 14 amino acids. Per the germline V gene, CDR1 is MNHEY and CDR2 is SVGAGI. CDR3 in DNA: TGTGCCAGCAGTTCCCGCAGTCTGAACACTGAAGCTTTCTTT. This encodes CASSSRSLNTEAFF.

V usage is TRBV9 and J usage is TRBJ2-2, with 8 bases lining up with TRBD2. The germline V gene has CDR1 SGDLS and CDR2 YYNGEE. The V gene end was trimmed by 1 base and the J gene end by 6 bases; junction bases not matched to a gene: 11. CDR3 length equals 17 residues. CDR3 sequence reads: CASSVSPSGGLSGELFF. The CDR3 region has the DNA TGTGCCAGCAGCGTATCCCCCAGCGGGGGTTTGTCCGGGGAGCTGTTTTTT.

The chain couples TRBV27 to TRBJ2-2, with 7 bases that match TRBD1. After removal of 1 base from V and 5 bases from J, the junction contained 7 bases not matched to a gene. Germline V lookup: CDR1 MNHEY, CDR2 SMNVEV (reference sequence). The CDR3 is 16 amino acids. In DNA, the CDR3 is TGTGCCAGCAGTTTATATCCCCAGGGGGATACCGGGGAGCTGTTTTTT. Its translation is CASSLYPQGDTGELFF.

The chain employs TRBV5-5 and TRBJ2-1; weak D call: TRBD1 (6 bases). Germline CDR1 is SGHKS and CDR2 is YYEKEE (reference sequence). The CDR3 sequence is 14 residues long. V lost 1 base to trimming and J lost 8 bases, with 13 bases between them. CDR3 residues: CASSLSRGRDEQFF. The DNA of the CDR3 is TGTGCCAGCAGCTTGAGCAGGGGAAGGGATGAGCAGTTCTTC.

This chain links TRBV7-6 with TRBJ2-7; D might be TRBD2 (7 bases). Germline CDR1 reads SGHVS; CDR2 reads FNYEAQ. Trimming shortened V by 3 bases and J by 4 bases, and 13 bases separated the two germline ends. CDR3 size: 14 residues. CDR3 in amino acids: CASSLAGAGYEQYF. The CDR3 DNA reads TGTGCCAGCAGCTTGGCGGGGGCGGGGTACGAGCAGTACTTC.

This clone was observed a single time. The V gene is TRBV12-3 or TRBV12-4, the J gene TRBJ2-7; TRBD1 is a possible D gene (6 bases). V lost 6 bases and J lost 5, with 14 bases in between. The CDR3 spans 13 residues. This CDR3 reads CASSHTGSHEQYF. Here the CDR3 DNA reads TGTGCCAGCAGCCACACAGGGTCTCACGAGCAGTACTTC.

The genes are TRBV19 and TRBJ2-5, with D tentatively TRBD1 (6 bases). V lost 5 bases and J 5 bases, leaving 15 bases between the germline ends. Per the germline V gene, CDR1 is LNHDA and CDR2 is SQIVND (reference sequence). CDR3 length: 14 residues. The CDR3 protein is CASSLVWGRETQYF. In DNA, the CDR3 is TGTGCCAGTAGTCTTGTTTGGGGGCGGGAGACCCAGTACTTC.

There are a few counts of this clone. This CDR3 is CASSLDSSGNTIYF. In DNA, the CDR3 is TGTGCCAGCAGCTTGGACAGCTCTGGAAACACCATATATTTT. V gene TRBV7-2 combines with J gene TRBJ1-3, with D possibly being TRBD1 (6 bases). The CDR3 contains 14 residues. Germline-derived CDR1 and CDR2 are SGHTA and FQGNSA. V lost 3 bases and J 0 bases, leaving 6 bases between the germline ends.

The chain employs TRBV5-6 and TRBJ1-6; D not certain. Between the trimmed V and J ends, which lost 4 bases and 4 bases, there was a span of 12 bases. The CDR3 consists of 15 residues. Germline V gives CDR1 SGHDT, CDR2 YYEEEE. CDR3 residues: CASSLGGNYNSPLHF. CDR3 DNA sequence: TGTGCCAGCAGCCTCGGCGGAAATTATAATTCACCCCTCCACTTT. Drawing the rest from reference TRBV5-6 and TRBJ1-6, the complete variable domain is DAGVTQSPTHLIKTRGQQVTLRCSPKSGHDTVSWYQQALGQGPQFIFQYYEEEERQRGNFPDRFSGHQFPNYSSELNVNALLLGDSALYLCASSLGGNYNSPLHFGNGTRLTVT.

V is TRBV11-3 and J is TRBJ2-7; maybe TRBD2 (6 bases). Germline V gene lookup returns CDR1 SGHNT and CDR2 YENEEA. Trimming took off 1 base at V and 4 bases at J, with 14 bases between the two ends. The CDR3 contains 15 residues. The CDR3 nucleotides read TGTGCCAGCAGCTTAGTTGGCGGCGGGGAGTACGAGCAGTACTTC. This codes for CASSLVGGGEYEQYF.

The chain uses TRBV6-5 and TRBJ1-3; 11 bases are shared with TRBD1. Germline CDR1 is MNHEY and CDR2 is SVGAGI. This CDR3 is built from 15 residues. Trimming took 7 bases from V and 3 from J; bases not matched to a gene: 5. CDR3: CASTLDRGLGNTIYF. The CDR3 coding sequence is TGTGCCAGCACCTTGGACAGGGGGCTTGGAAACACCATATATTTT.

The chain is built from TRBV11-2 and TRBJ2-1, with 8 bases identical to TRBD1. Germline values: CDR1 SGHAT, CDR2 FQNNGV. The CDR3 runs to 12 residues. The junction had 8 bases not matched to a gene; V was cut back by 5 bases and J by 14 bases. This CDR3 reads CASSPTGTGEFF. The CDR3 bases are TGTGCCAGCAGCCCCACAGGGACAGGCGAGTTCTTC.

The chain uses TRBV4-3 and TRBJ1-5, with 7 positions matching TRBD1. The CDR3 is 16 amino acids. J lost 5 bases, V lost 0 bases, and 7 bases had no gene match. In germline, CDR1 is LGHNA, CDR2 YSLEER. CDR3: CASSQDLGDSYQPQHF. CDR3 in DNA: TGCGCCAGCAGCCAAGATCTGGGGGACAGCTATCAGCCCCAGCATTTT.

This clone was seen repeatedly, ten times or more. V gene TRBV9 combines with J gene TRBJ2-2; D possibly corresponds to TRBD1 (6 bases). Germline CDR1 reads SGDLS; CDR2 reads YYNGEE. Trimming took off 3 bases at V and 3 bases at J, with 18 bases between the two ends. This CDR3 is built from 17 residues. The CDR3 is CASSAPHMGQDTGELFF. The CDR3 DNA reads TGTGCCAGCAGCGCCCCCCATATGGGACAAGACACCGGGGAGCTGTTTTTT.

The chain recombines TRBV7-9 with TRBJ1-5; TRBD1 matches 8 bases. The CDR3 contains 13 residues. Trimming cost V 4 bases and J 7 bases; bases outside gene matches: 3. Germline V gene sequence: CDR1 SEHNR, CDR2 FQNEAQ (reference sequence). The CDR3 spells CASSSGGQQPQHF. CDR3 coding DNA: TGTGCCAGCAGCTCAGGGGGCCAACAGCCCCAGCATTTT.

The V call is TRBV4-2, the J call TRBJ2-7; D remains ambiguous. The germline V gene has CDR1 LGHNA and CDR2 YNFKEQ. This CDR3 has 15 amino acids. The V end was cut by 0 bases, the J end by 2 bases, with 11 bases between. CDR3: CASSQDERETYEQYF. In nucleotides, the CDR3 is TGTGCCAGCAGCCAAGATGAGAGAGAGACCTACGAGCAGTACTTC.

The table lists this clone with a count of one. The chain is built from TRBV27 and TRBJ1-1, with TRBD1 matching over 7 bases. The germline V gene has CDR1 MNHEY and CDR2 SMNVEV (reference sequence). The junction had 7 bases not matched to a gene; V was cut back by 4 bases and J by 5 bases. The CDR3 totals 14 residues. CDR3 residues: CASSSFDRATEAFF. CDR3 DNA sequence: TGTGCCAGCAGTTCCTTTGACAGGGCGACTGAAGCTTTCTTT.

J is TRBJ2-7 and V is TRBV4-2; possibly TRBD2 for D (6 bases). The CDR3 consists of 16 residues. V gave up 1 base and J gave up 1 base, with 14 bases separating them. Germline V lookup: CDR1 LGHNA, CDR2 YNFKEQ. The CDR3 DNA is TGTGCCAGCAGCCAAGTAGGGAGGCAGTCTTCCTACGAGCAGTACTTC. Its translation is CASSQVGRQSSYEQYF.

The chain carries TRBV10-3 and TRBJ1-2; 7 positions match TRBD1. CDR1 is ENHRY, CDR2 SYGVKD, per germline. The CDR3 sequence is 14 residues long. Losses at the gene ends were 4 bases for V and 2 bases for J; bases not matched to a gene: 4. CDR3 nucleotide sequence: TGTGCCATCAGTGCGGGGACAGCCAACTATGGCTACACCTTC. Its protein is CAISAGTANYGYTF.

This sequence joins TRBV5-1 and TRBJ2-1; 14 nucleotides line up with TRBD2. This CDR3 is 16 amino acids long. Trimming removed 4 bases from V and 4 bases from J; junction bases left unmatched: 4. Germline loops: CDR1 SGHRS, CDR2 YFSETQ. The CDR3 protein is CASSRGLAGDYNEQFF. DNA for the CDR3: TGCGCCAGCAGCAGGGGACTAGCGGGGGATTACAATGAGCAGTTCTTC.

This clone was recorded only once. The V call is TRBV3-1 (or the pseudogene TRBV3-2), the J call TRBJ1-1; D uncertain. This CDR3 has 12 amino acids. V lost 4 bases, J lost 11 bases, and 14 bases lay in between. Germline CDR1 is LGHDT and CDR2 is YNNKEL (reference sequence). Here the CDR3 reads CASSLGLSTAFF. In DNA form, the CDR3 reads TGTGCCAGCAGCCTCGGACTTTCGACGGCTTTCTTT.

This clone has only a few counts. This chain connects TRBV2 to TRBJ1-2; no clear D. The CDR3 sequence is 17 residues long. Germline CDR1 reads SNHLY; CDR2 reads FYNNEI. V was trimmed by 2 bases and J by 0 bases, leaving 16 bases between them. The CDR3 DNA is TGTGCCAGCAGTGAATTAAAGGAGGGTAGGGCTAACTATGGCTACACCTTC. Translation: CASSELKEGRANYGYTF. Drawing the rest from reference TRBV2 and TRBJ1-2, the complete variable domain is EPEVTQTPSHQVTQMGQEVILRCVPISNHLYFYWYRQILGQKVEFLVSFYNNEISEKSEIFDDQFSVERPDGSNFTLKIRSTKLEDSAMYFCASSELKEGRANYGYTFGSGTRLTVV.

CDR3 region: CASSLQGLGNTIYF. CDR3 nucleotides: TGTGCCAGCAGCTTGCAGGGGCTCGGAAACACCATATATTTT. This chain uses TRBV7-9 with TRBJ1-3, with D possibly matching TRBD1 (6 bases). The CDR3 consists of 14 residues. V lost 3 bases to trimming and J lost 4 bases, with 10 bases between them. Germline V CDR1 and CDR2: SEHNR, FQNEAQ (reference sequence).